The rows below give T cell receptor beta chains drawn from one sample of a study of early T cells in non-severe SARS-CoV-2 infection. One entry per CDR3 protein results from TCRdb running MiXCR on the 5' RACE reads. This table has around 70,000 distinct CDR3 sequences, more than 10% appearing once. Specimen: whole blood. All receptors derive from an adult who was a healthcare worker with PCR-confirmed SARS-CoV-2 infection or an uninfected control (not recorded which). CDR3s include the opening cysteine and the closing phenylalanine or tryptophan. Each record gives: D gene, V gene, CDR3 protein. D genes are given only for firm matches.

D gene: TRBD1
V gene: TRBV28
CDR3 protein: CASSYRDRTNIQYF

D gene: TRBD1
V gene: TRBV10-3
CDR3 protein: CATSYRGEGYNEQFF

D gene: TRBD2
V gene: TRBV4-2
CDR3 protein: CASSGRGGRDNNEQFF

D gene: TRBD2
V gene: TRBV28
CDR3 protein: CASSPRNLAVYTGELFF

D gene: NA
V gene: TRBV4-2
CDR3 protein: CASSYPNSGNTIYF

D gene: NA
V gene: TRBV28
CDR3 protein: CASSNLTPRTEYNSPLHF

D gene: TRBD2
V gene: TRBV7-6
CDR3 protein: CASSLGTSGRNDEQYF

D gene: TRBD2
V gene: TRBV6-1
CDR3 protein: CASSGRGGTSSYEQYF

D gene: TRBD1
V gene: TRBV28
CDR3 protein: CASSLRTGRKKAFF

D gene: NA
V gene: TRBV28
CDR3 protein: CASSSPEGGPYEQYF

D gene: NA
V gene: TRBV30
CDR3 protein: CAWSVRTGAMNTEAFF

D gene: TRBD1
V gene: TRBV29-1
CDR3 protein: CSVKTGGSYEQYF

D gene: TRBD2
V gene: TRBV7-8
CDR3 protein: CASSSGLAGAEVYNEQFF

D gene: TRBD2
V gene: TRBV7-6
CDR3 protein: CASSPQLAGGPSSSTDTQYF

D gene: NA
V gene: TRBV18
CDR3 protein: CASSPTQAGGDTEAFF

D gene: NA
V gene: TRBV18
CDR3 protein: CASSHSGTPGHQPQHF

D gene: NA
V gene: TRBV9
CDR3 protein: CASSLAPASLTNNEQFF

D gene: NA
V gene: TRBV7-7
CDR3 protein: CASSIGFSDTIYF

D gene: NA
V gene: TRBV14
CDR3 protein: CASGGKRTEAFF

D gene: NA
V gene: TRBV9
CDR3 protein: CASSVALANAGELFF

D gene: NA
V gene: TRBV28
CDR3 protein: CASSITGRQRTEAFF

D gene: NA
V gene: TRBV28
CDR3 protein: CASSIPPKDTQYF

D gene: NA
V gene: TRBV20-1
CDR3 protein: CSARHRRYNSPLHF

D gene: NA
V gene: TRBV6-5
CDR3 protein: CASRRGLLYEQYF